The rows below give T cell receptor beta chains drawn from one sample of a study of PD-L1 blockade in urothelial cancer. Clones were read by immunoSEQ multiplex PCR, and TCRdb kept only the in-frame ones, dropping some. The sample holds tens of thousands of clones; around nine tenths are singletons and the top ten take about 11%. Sequenced here: PBMCs, sampled around atezolizumab (anti-PD-L1) treatment. The receptors derive from a woman in her sixties or seventies with urothelial cancer. The CDR3 runs from the conserved cysteine through the conserved F or W. D genes are given only for firm matches.

d_call j_call v_call cdr3_nt cdr3_aa
. TRBJ1-3 TRBV5-1 TGCGCCAGCAGCTTGGGGCCGCAGACTACCCACTACTCTGGAAACACCATATATTTT CASSLGPQTTHYSGNTIYF
TRBD1 TRBJ1-3 TRBV10-3 TGTGCCATCAGTGAGTCGACCCGAACAGACAGGGGGTTTGGAAACACCATATATTTT CAISESTRTDRGFGNTIYF
. TRBJ1-1 TRBV7-3 TGTGCCAGCAGCCCATGGGGCGGAACTAACACTGAAGCTTTCTTT CASSPWGGTNTEAFF
TRBD1 TRBJ1-6 TRBV5-6 TGTGCCAGCAGCCCCGGGACAGTCCATCCGAATTCACCCCTCCACTTT CASSPGTVHPNSPLHF
TRBD2 TRBJ2-3 TRBV7-6 TGTGCCAGCAGTTCTCTAGCGGCTAGCACAGATACGCAGTATTTT CASSSLAASTDTQYF
TRBD1 TRBJ2-1 TRBV7-7 TGTGCCAGCAGTTATGACAGGGCCAATGAGCAGTTCTTC CASSYDRANEQFF
TRBD2 TRBJ2-2 TRBV9 TGTGCCAGCAGCGTAGGGGAAGCGGGAAAGAACACCGGGGAGCTGTTTTTT CASSVGEAGKNTGELFF
. TRBJ2-7 TRBV2 TGTGCCAGCAGGAGCGCCCCCGGGGACTACGAGCAGTACTTC CASRSAPGDYEQYF
TRBD2 TRBJ2-7 TRBV4-2 TGTGCCAGCAGCCAAGGCGGGACTACCATTTCCGAGCAGTACTTC CASSQGGTTISEQYF
TRBD1 TRBJ2-1 TRBV19 TGTGCCAGTAGGCTCAGGGGGCTATTGGCCAATGAGCAGTTCTTC CASRLRGLLANEQFF